This TCR beta chain was sequenced during a study of blood T cell repertoires in COVID-19 (dated by TCRdb to between 2020 and 2021). With regard to the full study: Samples covering the acute and convalescent phases of COVID-19 were provided by collaborators in the United States, Italy and Spain. The prospective study material was composed of cDNA or gDNA derived from T cells, B-cell-depleted T cells, or PBMCs. The dataset comprised deeply sampled blood TCRbeta repertoires from subjects exposed to, actively infected with, or recovered from COVID-19. The repertoires were released in a freely available public database intended as a resource for research on the immune response to SARS-CoV-2. The samples were drawn from the first 160 participants of the ongoing ImmuneRACE study and from 1,254 subjects provided by 6 global collaborators. A de-identified subject ID, COVID-19 status, age in years and sex were almost always included in the sample metadata. Where available, HLA class I and class II types were obtained from metadata supplied by the sample provider rather than from assay-based typing. The paper as a whole reports these results and caveats: The quantity of clinical and demographic metadata differed by source and by participant and was supplied without curation.

TCRbeta CDR3 regions were amplified from genomic DNA by means of the immunoSEQ Assay, a bias-controlled multiplex PCR. The authors' analysis ran thus. Within the assay, amplification of reference gene primers was used to estimate how many nucleated cells each sample contained. Sequence reads were collapsed and filtered to measure the absolute abundance of every unique TCRbeta CDR3 rearrangement. Productive Simpson clonality was computed per sample as the square root of Simpson's diversity index over productive rearrangements. The table was pulled from immuneACCESS by TCRdb, which kept in-frame rearrangements only. Such tables lose some clones; where checked, under half of the loss comes from unresolved V genes, and the rest has no known cause. V, J and clone size are taken as reported in that table, and D and trimming were inferred from the DNA itself. The sample table lists 30,000 to 45,000 clones, about 83% of them with a count of one. The ten most abundant clones make up 2% of the sample.

The germline V gene gives CDR1 as SGHRS and CDR2 as YFSETQ. Trimming takes 0 bases from V and 3 bases from J, and the germline ends sit 11 bases apart. The cysteine opens and the phenylalanine closes a CDR3 of 15 amino acids. The entry retains the CDR3 DNA only, 45 bases that are in frame from base 1. For this clone: No antigen is known for it. No base qualities exist here, and no much larger clone lies one base off it.

Each collaborating institution followed its own protocols to collect whole blood in K2EDTA tubes. For TCRbeta analysis, collaborator samples were shipped as frozen whole blood, as isolated PBMCs, or as DNA extracted from either sample type. The sequencing sample was made of peripheral blood. The chain is encoded by TRBV5-1 joined to TRBJ2-3; matching of 6 bases hints at TRBD1 as the D gene. The source is a man between 60 and 75 years old with active COVID-19. CDR3 sequence: CASSLEWGPTDTQYF. The DNA sequence is as follows: TGCGCCAGCAGCTTGGAATGGGGGCCGACAGATACGCAGTATTTT.